These 32 T cell receptor beta chains were sequenced from one sample in a study of T cell clusters in autoimmune cytopenias. One tube held mixed TRB-A and TRB-B primer pools for touch-down PCR. Reprocessing the multiplex PCR reads, TCRdb reports a single entry for every CDR3 protein and omits DNA. This sample carries several thousand distinct CDR3 sequences, with 8.3% going to the ten biggest clones. TRB was amplified from around 0.25 ug of peripheral blood genomic DNA per sample. Input material: peripheral blood. All receptors derive from a human donor with an autoimmune cytopenia or autoimmune hepatitis (not recorded which).

The gene calls are TRBV7-9 and TRBJ2-7; TCRdb outputs TRBD2, but without DNA this stays unchecked. The CDR3 consists of 19 residues. Germline V CDR1 and CDR2: SEHNR, FQNEAQ (reference sequence). CDR3 sequence reads: CASSPHPKRLAGGRYEQYF.

The rearrangement joins TRBV7-9 to TRBJ1-2; the TCRdb call, TRBD1, lacks DNA for checking. Per germline, CDR1 SEHNR and CDR2 FQNEAQ (reference sequence). The CDR3 runs 14 residues. The CDR3 is CASSSGGTGYGYTF.

Measured by frequency, this clonotype is medium-sized (0.01 to 0.1%). This rearrangement joins TRBV12-3 or TRBV12-4 to TRBJ2-1; TCRdb names TRBD2, which stays unverified in the absence of DNA. CDR3 size: 17 residues. The CDR3 loop reads CASSFYLGLAGEVEQFF.

This clonotype registers medium-sized (0.01 to 0.1%) by frequency. This chain uses TRBV19 with TRBJ2-1; the D gene TCRdb calls, TRBD2, cannot be checked with no DNA. Germline V CDR1 and CDR2: LNHDA, SQIVND (reference sequence). The CDR3 runs 15 residues. The CDR3: CASKLAGPSYNEQFF.

The V and J genes are TRBV5-4 and TRBJ2-7; lacking DNA, the TRBD2 call made by TCRdb goes unchecked. In germline, CDR1 is SGHNT, CDR2 YYREEE (reference sequence). The CDR3 has 14 residues. The CDR3 spells CASSLEGGVGEQYF.

This clonotype is called medium-sized based on its frequency. CDR3 in amino acids: CSVEDRRGAFF. This rearrangement joins TRBV29-1 to TRBJ1-1. Germline V gene lookup returns CDR1 SQVTM and CDR2 ANQGSEA. This CDR3 contains 11 residues. The full variable domain, in which reference TRBV29-1 and TRBJ1-1 provide the parts outside the CDR3, is SAVISQKPSRDICQRGTSLTIQCQVDSQVTMMFWYRQQPGQSLTLIATANQGSEATYESGFVIDKFPISRPNLTFSTLTVSNMSPEDSSIYLCSVEDRRGAFFGQGTRLTVV.

The rearrangement uses TRBV6-2 or TRBV6-3 and TRBJ2-7; TCRdb calls TRBD1, which cannot be checked without DNA. This CDR3 has 13 residues. Germline values: CDR1 MNHEY, CDR2 SVGEGT. CDR3 loop: CASRATGMHEQYF.

This clonotype is medium-sized by frequency. This CDR3 reads CAWSVPILEETQYF. The rearrangement uses TRBV30 and TRBJ2-5. This CDR3 comprises 14 residues. The germline gives CDR1 GTSNPN, CDR2 SVGIG (reference sequence).

Judged by frequency, this clonotype is medium-sized. V gene TRBV27 combines with J gene TRBJ2-7. Per the germline V gene, CDR1 is MNHEY and CDR2 is SMNVEV (reference sequence). The length of the CDR3 is 14 residues. Here the CDR3 reads CASSLIAAAYEQYF.

Frequency places this clonotype as medium-sized. The genes are TRBV19 and TRBJ2-1; TCRdb proposes TRBD1, but this gene call is untestable without DNA. This CDR3 is built from 16 residues. Germline loops: CDR1 LNHDA, CDR2 SQIVND (reference sequence). CDR3 residues: CASKKTGTGRLGEQFF.

Considering frequency, this clonotype is medium-sized (0.01 to 0.1%). The rearrangement joins TRBV18 to TRBJ2-7. Per germline, CDR1 KGHSH and CDR2 LQKENI. This CDR3 spans 15 amino acids. CDR3 residues: CASSPPAGAAYEQYF.

This clonotype ranks as medium-sized in terms of frequency. The J gene is TRBJ2-1, the V gene TRBV24-1; TCRdb's assignment of TRBD1 cannot be checked, as there is no DNA. This CDR3 has 13 residues. Germline lookup yields CDR1 KGHDR and CDR2 SFDVKD. The CDR3 here is CATSVTGWNEQFF.

This clonotype ranks as large (0.1 to 1%) in terms of frequency. CDR3 sequence: CSHTGQSGNEQFF. The V gene is TRBV29-1, the J gene TRBJ2-1. This CDR3 region has 13 residues. Germline CDR1 reads SQVTM; CDR2 reads ANQGSEA.

This clonotype is medium-sized by frequency. The chain links TRBV18 to TRBJ2-3; the D call from TCRdb, TRBD1, cannot be confirmed without DNA. Germline V CDR1 and CDR2: KGHSH, LQKENI. CDR3 size: 16 residues. The CDR3 here is CASSTTRDRGRDTQYF.

This clonotype is called medium-sized based on its frequency. V and J are TRBV13 and TRBJ2-7; the TRBD1 assignment by TCRdb is unverifiable without DNA. The CDR3 covers 15 residues. Germline CDR1 PRHDT, CDR2 FYEKMQ (reference sequence). The CDR3 sequence: CASSSGQGASYEQYF.

The chain's CDR3 is CASSEGLVGNQPQHF. The chain recombines TRBV6-1 with TRBJ1-5. CDR3 size: 15 residues. Germline V gene sequence: CDR1 MNHNS, CDR2 SASEGT.

According to its frequency, this clonotype is medium-sized. The V and J genes are TRBV5-6 and TRBJ1-3; no DNA is available, so the TRBD1 call from TCRdb remains unchecked. The CDR3 spans 14 residues. Germline CDR1 is SGHDT and CDR2 is YYEEEE. CDR3 sequence reads: CASSSLTGLNTIYF. Filled out from reference TRBV5-6 and TRBJ1-3, the complete variable domain reads DAGVTQSPTHLIKTRGQQVTLRCSPKSGHDTVSWYQQALGQGPQFIFQYYEEEERQRGNFPDRFSGHQFPNYSSELNVNALLLGDSALYLCASSSLTGLNTIYFGEGSWLTVV.

The chain combines TRBV12-3 or TRBV12-4 with TRBJ1-4; TCRdb gives TRBD1 as the D gene, but with no DNA this cannot be confirmed. This CDR3 is built from 13 residues. CDR3 loop: CASSYNRAEKLFF.

This clonotype shows up as medium-sized by frequency. The rearrangement joins TRBV27 to TRBJ2-5; no DNA is available, so the TRBD1 call from TCRdb remains unchecked. CDR3 length equals 14 residues. CDR1 and CDR2 from the germline V gene are MNHEY and SMNVEV (reference sequence). This chain's CDR3 is CASRSGGYQETQYF.

The chain recombines TRBV7-9 with TRBJ2-7; the TCRdb call, TRBD1, lacks DNA for checking. This CDR3 is 15 amino acids long. Looked up from germline, CDR1 is SEHNR and CDR2 is FQNEAQ (reference sequence). The CDR3 sequence: CASSLRQGKMGVQYF. The whole variable domain, filled in from reference TRBV7-9 and TRBJ2-7, reads DTGVSQNPRHKITKRGQNVTFRCDPISEHNRLYWYRQTLGQGPEFLTYFQNEAQLEKSRLLSDRFSAERPKGSFSTLEIQRTEQGDSAMYLCASSLRQGKMGVQYFGPGTRLTVT.

This clonotype ranks as medium-sized in terms of frequency. The chain uses TRBV6-5 and TRBJ2-2. This CDR3 region has 16 residues. The germline V gene encodes CDR1 MNHEY and CDR2 SVGAGI. CDR3 sequence: CASRVQGIADTGELFF.

The chain links TRBV5-4 to TRBJ2-7; TCRdb proposes TRBD2, but this gene call is untestable without DNA. The germline CDR1 and CDR2 sequences are SGHNT and YYREEE (reference sequence). There are 16 residues in the CDR3. Here the CDR3 reads CASSFNSGTRSYEQYF. The whole variable domain, remainder taken from reference TRBV5-4 and TRBJ2-7, is ETGVTQSPTHLIKTRGQQVTLRCSSQSGHNTVSWYQQALGQGPQFIFQYYREEENGRGNFPPRFSGLQFPNYSSELNVNALELDDSALYLCASSFNSGTRSYEQYFGPGTRLTVT.

V gene TRBV6-6 combines with J gene TRBJ1-1; TCRdb proposes TRBD1, but this gene call is untestable without DNA. Germline V gene sequence: CDR1 MNHNY, CDR2 SVGAGI (reference sequence). This CDR3 has 14 residues. This CDR3 reads CASTSGQGGTEAFF.

The V and J genes are TRBV4-1 and TRBJ2-1; absent DNA, TCRdb's TRBD2 call cannot be checked. Germline CDR1 is MGHRA and CDR2 is YSYEKL. The CDR3 has 15 amino acids. CDR3 loop: CASSQVSSGARGQFF.

By frequency, this clonotype is medium-sized. The chain has TRBV30 and TRBJ1-3. There are 13 residues in the CDR3. The germline CDR1 and CDR2 sequences are GTSNPN and SVGIG (reference sequence). This CDR3 reads CAWSGNAGNTIYF.

The chain joins TRBV7-9 to TRBJ1-5. The germline CDR1 and CDR2 sequences are SEHNR and FQNEAQ (reference sequence). This CDR3 has 12 amino acids. The CDR3 here is CASSLEVQPQHF.

The V gene is TRBV5-6, the J gene TRBJ2-3; the TCRdb call, TRBD1, lacks DNA for checking. The CDR3 has 15 residues. The germline V gene encodes CDR1 SGHDT and CDR2 YYEEEE. The CDR3 is CASSDREGWPDTQYF.

This clonotype is identified as hyperexpanded from frequency. The gene calls are TRBV19 and TRBJ2-1; checking the TCRdb D call of TRBD2 is not possible without DNA. Germline CDR1 is LNHDA and CDR2 is SQIVND (reference sequence). The CDR3 runs 15 residues. CDR3 protein: CASSSTSGSYNEQFF.

V usage is TRBV24-1 and J usage is TRBJ2-3; the D call from TCRdb, TRBD2, cannot be confirmed without DNA. The CDR3 is 17 residues long. CDR1 and CDR2 from the germline V gene are KGHDR and SFDVKD. The CDR3 here is CATSDHGTSGRKNTQYF.

The chain couples TRBV6-1 to TRBJ2-7. The CDR3 length is 13 residues. Germline V gene data show CDR1 as MNHNS and CDR2 as SASEGT. This chain's CDR3 is CASELADSYEQYF.

This clonotype is deemed medium-sized by its frequency. This chain links TRBV5-6 with TRBJ2-3; TCRdb selects TRBD2, and the lack of DNA leaves this call unchecked. This CDR3 has 16 residues. Germline lookup yields CDR1 SGHDT and CDR2 YYEEEE. The CDR3 sequence is CASSLAIAGNTDTQYF. The full variable domain, rest sourced from reference TRBV5-6 and TRBJ2-3, is DAGVTQSPTHLIKTRGQQVTLRCSPKSGHDTVSWYQQALGQGPQFIFQYYEEEERQRGNFPDRFSGHQFPNYSSELNVNALLLGDSALYLCASSLAIAGNTDTQYFGPGTRLTVL.

The rearrangement links TRBV12-3 or TRBV12-4 to TRBJ2-4; TCRdb selects TRBD1, and the lack of DNA leaves this call unchecked. The CDR3 length is 17 residues. CDR3 in amino acids: CASSSLTGFWGKNIQYF.